Included here is one T cell receptor beta chain sequence, with context. The data derive from a study of STAT5B mutations in CD4+ large granular lymphocyte leukemia. The CDR3 has 17 amino acids. The V gene's germline CDR1 is MNHNS and CDR2 SASEGT. The V and J ends lost 2 bases and 4 bases respectively, with 18 bases between them. Libraries were prepared by immunoSEQ multiplex PCR; TCRdb keeps only in-frame clonotypes and omits some of them. In the table there are approximately 27,000 clones, 81% of which are singletons. V is TRBV6-1 and J is TRBJ1-5; possible D gene TRBD1, 6 bases. This clonotype was sampled from a human donor in good health. What was sequenced was CD4+ T cells from blood buffy coats. The CDR3 DNA follows: TGTGCCAGCAGTGAATCCCCTCAGGGGATTGGGAATCAGCCCCAGCATTTT. It yields the protein CASSESPQGIGNQPQHF.